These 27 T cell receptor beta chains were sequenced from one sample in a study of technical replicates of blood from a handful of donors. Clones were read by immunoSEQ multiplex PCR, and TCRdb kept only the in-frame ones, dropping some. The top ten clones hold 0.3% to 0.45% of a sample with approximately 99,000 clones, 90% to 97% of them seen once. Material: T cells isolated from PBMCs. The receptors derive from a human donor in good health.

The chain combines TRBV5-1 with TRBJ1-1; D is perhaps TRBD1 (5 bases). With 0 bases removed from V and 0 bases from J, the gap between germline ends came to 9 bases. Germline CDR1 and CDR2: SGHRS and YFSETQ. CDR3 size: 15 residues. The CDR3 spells CASSLVAGMNTEAFF. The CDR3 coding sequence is TGCGCCAGCAGCTTGGTGGCAGGGATGAACACTGAAGCTTTCTTT.

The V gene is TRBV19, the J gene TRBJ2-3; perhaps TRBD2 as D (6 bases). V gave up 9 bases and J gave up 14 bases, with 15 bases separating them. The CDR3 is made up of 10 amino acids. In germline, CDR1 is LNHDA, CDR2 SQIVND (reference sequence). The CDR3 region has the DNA TGTGCCAGCCGTTCCGGGAGCTGGTATTTT. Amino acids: CASRSGSWYF.

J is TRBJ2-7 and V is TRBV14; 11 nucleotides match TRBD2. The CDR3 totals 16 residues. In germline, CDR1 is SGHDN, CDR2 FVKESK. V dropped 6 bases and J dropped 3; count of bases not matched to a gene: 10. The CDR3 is CASRNFLAGGLYEQYF. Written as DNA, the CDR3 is TGTGCCAGCAGGAACTTTCTAGCGGGGGGACTCTACGAGCAGTACTTC.

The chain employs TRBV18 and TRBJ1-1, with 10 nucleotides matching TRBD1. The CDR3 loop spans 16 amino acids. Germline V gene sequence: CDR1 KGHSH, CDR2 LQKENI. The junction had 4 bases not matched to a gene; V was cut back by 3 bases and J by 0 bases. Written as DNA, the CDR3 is TGTGCCAGCTCACCGGACAGGGGGGTTTTGAACACTGAAGCTTTCTTT. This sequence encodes CASSPDRGVLNTEAFF.

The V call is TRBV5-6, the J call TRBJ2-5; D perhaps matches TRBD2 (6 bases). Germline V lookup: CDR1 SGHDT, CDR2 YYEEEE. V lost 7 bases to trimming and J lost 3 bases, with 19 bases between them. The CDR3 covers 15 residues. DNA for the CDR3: TGTGCCAGCGCCATGGGATGGGAGGAGGAAGAGACCCAGTACTTC. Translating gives CASAMGWEEEETQYF.

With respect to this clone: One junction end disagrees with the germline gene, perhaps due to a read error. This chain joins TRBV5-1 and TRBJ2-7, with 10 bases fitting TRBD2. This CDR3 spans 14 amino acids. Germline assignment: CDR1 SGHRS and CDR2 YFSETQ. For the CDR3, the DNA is TGCGCCAGCAGCTTGGTGCTAGCGGGAGCTCCCCCAAACTTC. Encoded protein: CASSLVLAGAPPNF. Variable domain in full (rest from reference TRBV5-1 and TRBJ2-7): KAGVTQTPRYLIKTRGQQVTLSCSPISGHRSVSWYQQTPGQGLQFLFEYFSETQRNKGNFPGRFSGRQFSNSRSEMNVSTLELGDSALYLCASSLVLAGAPPNFGPGTRLTVT.

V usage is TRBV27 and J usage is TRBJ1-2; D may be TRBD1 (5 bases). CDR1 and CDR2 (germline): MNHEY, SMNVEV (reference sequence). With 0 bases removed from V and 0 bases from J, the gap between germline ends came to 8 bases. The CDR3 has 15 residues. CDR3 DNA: TGTGCCAGCAGTTTATCACGGGGGTCTAACTATGGCTACACCTTC. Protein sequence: CASSLSRGSNYGYTF.

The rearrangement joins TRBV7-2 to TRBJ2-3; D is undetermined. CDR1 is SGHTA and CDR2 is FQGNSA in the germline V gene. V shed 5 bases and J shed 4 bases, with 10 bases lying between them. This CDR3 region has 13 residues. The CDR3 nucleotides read TGTGCCAGCAGCGCAGGAATTCCAGATACGCAGTATTTT. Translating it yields CASSAGIPDTQYF. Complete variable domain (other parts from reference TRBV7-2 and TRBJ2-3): GAGVSQSPSNKVTEKGKDVELRCDPISGHTALYWYRQSLGQGLEFLIYFQGNSAPDKSGLPSDRFSAERTGGSVSTLTIQRTQQEDSAVYLCASSAGIPDTQYFGPGTRLTVL.

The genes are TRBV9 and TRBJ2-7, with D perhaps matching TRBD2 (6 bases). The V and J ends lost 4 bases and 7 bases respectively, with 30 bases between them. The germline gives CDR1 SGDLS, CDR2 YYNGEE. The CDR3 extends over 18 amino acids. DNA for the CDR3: TGTGCCAGCAGCCCCCGAGCTATCACAACTAGCCCATTTGTAGAGCAGTACTTC. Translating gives CASSPRAITTSPFVEQYF.

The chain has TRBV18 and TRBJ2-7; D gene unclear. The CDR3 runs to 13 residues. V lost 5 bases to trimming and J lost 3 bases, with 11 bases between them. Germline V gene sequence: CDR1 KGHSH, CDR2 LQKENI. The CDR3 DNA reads TGTGCCAGCTCATTATCATCAGGCTACGAGCAGTACTTC. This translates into CASSLSSGYEQYF.

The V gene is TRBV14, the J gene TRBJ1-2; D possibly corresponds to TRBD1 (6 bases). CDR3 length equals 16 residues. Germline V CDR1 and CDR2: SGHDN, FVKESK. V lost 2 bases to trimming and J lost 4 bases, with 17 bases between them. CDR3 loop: CASSQISGGAGYGYTF. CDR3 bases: TGTGCCAGCAGCCAAATCAGCGGGGGCGCTGGCTATGGCTACACCTTC.

CDR3 bases: TGTGCCAGCAGCTCAGAGGATCGGAACACCATATATTTT. Translating gives CASSSEDRNTIYF. The chain has TRBV14 and TRBJ1-3; D is ambiguous. CDR3 size: 13 residues. Germline CDR1 SGHDN, CDR2 FVKESK. Trimming took 5 bases from V and 7 from J, leaving 12 bases between them.

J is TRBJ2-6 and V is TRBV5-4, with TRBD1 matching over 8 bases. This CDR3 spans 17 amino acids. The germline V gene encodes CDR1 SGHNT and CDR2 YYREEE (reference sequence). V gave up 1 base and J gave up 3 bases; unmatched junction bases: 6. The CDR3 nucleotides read TGTGCCAGCAGCTTGCGACAGGGGTTAGGTGGGGCCAACGTCCTGACTTTC. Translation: CASSLRQGLGGANVLTF. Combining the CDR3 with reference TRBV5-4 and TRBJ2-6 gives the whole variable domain ETGVTQSPTHLIKTRGQQVTLRCSSQSGHNTVSWYQQALGQGPQFIFQYYREEENGRGNFPPRFSGLQFPNYSSELNVNALELDDSALYLCASSLRQGLGGANVLTFGAGSRLTVL.

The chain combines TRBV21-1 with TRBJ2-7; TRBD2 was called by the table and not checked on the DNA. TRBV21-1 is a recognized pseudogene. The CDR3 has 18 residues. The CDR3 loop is CASSKGIGTSRGSYEQYF. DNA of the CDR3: TGTGCCAGCAGCAAAGGCATAGGGACTAGCCGAGGGTCCTACGAGCAGTACTTC.

CDR3: CASSQEWAAGTYEQYF. The CDR3 nucleotides are TGCGCCAGCAGCCAAGAATGGGCCGCCGGGACCTACGAGCAGTACTTC. The chain has TRBV4-3 and TRBJ2-7, with D tentatively TRBD2 (5 bases). Germline loops: CDR1 LGHNA, CDR2 YSLEER. This CDR3 spans 16 amino acids. Between the trimmed V and J ends, which lost 0 bases and 2 bases, there was a span of 14 bases.

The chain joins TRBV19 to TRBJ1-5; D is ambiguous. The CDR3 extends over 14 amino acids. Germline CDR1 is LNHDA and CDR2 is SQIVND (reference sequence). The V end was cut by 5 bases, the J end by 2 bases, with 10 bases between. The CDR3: CASSDGYRNQPQHF. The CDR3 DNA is TGTGCCAGTAGTGACGGGTATCGCAATCAGCCCCAGCATTTT.

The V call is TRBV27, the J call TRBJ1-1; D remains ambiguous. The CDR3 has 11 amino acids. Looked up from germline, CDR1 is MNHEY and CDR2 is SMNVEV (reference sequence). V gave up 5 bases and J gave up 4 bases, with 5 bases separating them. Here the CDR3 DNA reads TGTGCCAGCAGTCTAGGCACTGAAGCTTTCTTT. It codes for CASSLGTEAFF.

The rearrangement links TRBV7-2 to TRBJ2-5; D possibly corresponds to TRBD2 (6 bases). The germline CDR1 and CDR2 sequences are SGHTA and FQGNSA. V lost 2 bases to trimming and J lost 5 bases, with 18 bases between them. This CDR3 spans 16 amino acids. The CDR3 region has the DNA TGTGCCAGCAGCTTACGTTTAACGGGAGTATGGGAGACCCAGTACTTC. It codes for CASSLRLTGVWETQYF.

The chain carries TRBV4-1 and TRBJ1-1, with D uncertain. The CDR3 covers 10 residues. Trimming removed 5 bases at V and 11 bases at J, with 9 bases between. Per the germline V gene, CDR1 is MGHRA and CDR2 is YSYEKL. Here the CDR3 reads CASSTPCAFF. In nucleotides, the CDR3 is TGCGCCAGCAGCACACCTTGCGCTTTCTTT.

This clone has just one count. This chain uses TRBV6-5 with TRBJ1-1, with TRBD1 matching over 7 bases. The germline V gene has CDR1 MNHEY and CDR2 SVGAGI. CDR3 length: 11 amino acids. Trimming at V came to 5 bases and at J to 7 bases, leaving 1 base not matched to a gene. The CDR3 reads CASSQGVEAFF. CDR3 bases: TGTGCCAGCAGTCAGGGGGTTGAAGCTTTCTTT.

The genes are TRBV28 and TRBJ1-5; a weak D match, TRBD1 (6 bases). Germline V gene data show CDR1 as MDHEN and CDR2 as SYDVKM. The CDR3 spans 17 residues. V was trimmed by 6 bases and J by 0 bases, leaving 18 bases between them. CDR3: CASSRLNRVGSNQPQHF. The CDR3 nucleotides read TGTGCCAGCAGCCGCCTAAACAGGGTTGGTAGCAATCAGCCCCAGCATTTT.

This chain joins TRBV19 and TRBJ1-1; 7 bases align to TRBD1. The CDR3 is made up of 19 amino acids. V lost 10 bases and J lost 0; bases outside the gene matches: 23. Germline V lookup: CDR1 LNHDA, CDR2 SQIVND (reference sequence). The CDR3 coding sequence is TGTGCCACCCATCCTAGGTCCAGGGGGTCCGAGCGACTGAACACTGAAGCTTTCTTT. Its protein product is CATHPRSRGSERLNTEAFF.

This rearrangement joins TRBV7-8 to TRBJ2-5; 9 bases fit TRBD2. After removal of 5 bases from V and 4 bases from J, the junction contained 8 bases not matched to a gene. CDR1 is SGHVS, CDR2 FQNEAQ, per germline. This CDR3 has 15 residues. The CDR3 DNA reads TGTGCCAGCAGCCCGTTAGCGGGAGTTGGAGAGACCCAGTACTTC. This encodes CASSPLAGVGETQYF.

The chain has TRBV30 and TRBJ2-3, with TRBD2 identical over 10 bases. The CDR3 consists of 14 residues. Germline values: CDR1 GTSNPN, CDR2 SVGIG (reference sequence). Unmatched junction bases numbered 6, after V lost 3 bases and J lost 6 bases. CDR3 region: CAWSGLADGDTQYF. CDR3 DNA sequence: TGTGCCTGGAGCGGACTAGCGGATGGGGATACGCAGTATTTT.

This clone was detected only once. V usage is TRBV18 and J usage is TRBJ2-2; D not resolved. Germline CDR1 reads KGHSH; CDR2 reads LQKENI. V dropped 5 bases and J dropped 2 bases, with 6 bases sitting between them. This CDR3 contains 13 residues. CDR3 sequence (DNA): TGTGCCAGCTCATACATCAACACCGGGGAGCTGTTTTTT. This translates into CASSYINTGELFF.

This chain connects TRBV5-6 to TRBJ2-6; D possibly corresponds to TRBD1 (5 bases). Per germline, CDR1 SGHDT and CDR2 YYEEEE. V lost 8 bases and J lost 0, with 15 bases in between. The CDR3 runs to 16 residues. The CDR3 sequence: CASTRQPFSGANVLTF. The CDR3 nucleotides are TGTGCCAGTACGAGACAGCCCTTCTCTGGGGCCAACGTCCTGACTTTC.

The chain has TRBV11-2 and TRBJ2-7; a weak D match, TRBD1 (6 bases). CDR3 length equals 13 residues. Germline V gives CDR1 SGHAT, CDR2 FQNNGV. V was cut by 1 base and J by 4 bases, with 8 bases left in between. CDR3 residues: CASSLGQEYEQYF. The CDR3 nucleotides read TGTGCCAGCAGCTTAGGACAGGAGTACGAGCAGTACTTC.